A single sample gave rise to the 28 T cell receptor delta chains below, sequenced in a study of gammadelta T cells in human blood (TCRdb year 2020). Library preparation was by RT-PCR. Sequencing took place on an Illumina MiSeq. With CATT, TCRdb called clones again from the public reads; duplicate DNA rows were later joined. The table for this sample lists about 310 delta-chain clones; roughly 28% of them were counted only once. The ten most abundant clones make up around 30% of the sample. Input material: Vgamma9Vdelta2 gamma-delta T cells from cord blood. These receptors originate from a newborn.

This clone is deemed large (0.1 to 1%). This chain uses TRDV2 with TRDJ3; 13 bases fit TRDD3. Germline CDR1 GEAIGNYY, CDR2 EKD. The CDR3 is 17 residues long. J gave up 9 bases and V 0 bases, and 4 bases lay outside the gene matches. The CDR3: CACDTVLGDTRTRQMFF. CDR3 DNA sequence: TGTGCCTGTGACACCGTACTGGGGGATACGCGCACCCGACAGATGTTTTTC.

About this clone itself: A far larger clone differs by one base, so this is likely a read error. The chain recombines TRDV2 with TRDJ1; unclear D gene. V shed 1 base and J shed 0 bases, with 8 bases lying between them. The CDR3 has 14 residues. CDR1 GEAIGNYY and CDR2 EKD come from the germline V gene. The CDR3 reads CACDTLWDTDKLIF. The CDR3 DNA sequence: TGTGCCTGTGACACATTGTGGGACACCGATAAACTCATCTTT.

V and J are TRDV2 and TRDJ2; 10 bases are shared with TRDD3. The V gene's germline CDR1 is GEAIGNYY and CDR2 EKD. V was pared by 3 bases and J by 5 bases, with 2 bases of the junction left unmatched. CDR3 size: 14 residues. CDR3: CACDVLGDTAQLFF. CDR3 DNA: TGTGCCTGTGACGTACTGGGGGATACAGCACAACTCTTCTTT.

Comments on this clone: A far larger clone is one base from this, pointing to a likely read error. V is TRDV2 and J is TRDJ1; 8 bases align to TRDD3. The CDR3 loop spans 13 amino acids. Germline trimming cut 0 bases from V and 10 bases from J; bases unmatched to any gene: 6. Per germline, CDR1 GEAIGNYY and CDR2 EKD. CDR3 amino acids: CACDTWRDTTLIF. CDR3 nucleotide sequence: TGTGCCTGTGACACCTGGAGGGATACGACACTCATCTTT.

A word on this clone: This sequence may be a read error, since a much larger clone differs from it by one base. The same CDR3 can be traced to other DNA sequences in this sample. The chain employs TRDV2 and TRDJ1, with 8 nucleotides matching TRDD3. This CDR3 is 17 amino acids long. CDR1 is GEAIGNYY and CDR2 is EKD in the germline V gene. The CDR3 sequence: CACDTGAGGPNTDKLIF. In DNA form, the CDR3 reads TGTGCCTGTGACACCGGGGCTGGGGGACCCAACACAGATAAACTCATCTTT.

The J gene is TRDJ1, the V gene TRDV1, with TRDD3 identical over 10 bases. CDR1 and CDR2 from the germline V gene are TSWWSYY and QGS. The V segment lost 1 base and the J segment 2 bases; nucleotides outside the gene matches: 19. This CDR3 is 21 amino acids long. The CDR3 region has the DNA TGTGCTCTTGGGGAACGGTGGAGGAAAGTACTGGGGGATCCTCAAACCGATAAACTCATCTTT. Protein product: CALGERWRKVLGDPQTDKLIF.

As to this clone: A far larger clone is off by one base, so a read error is likely. This sequence joins TRDV2 and TRDJ2, with D tentatively TRDD3 (6 bases). Germline loops: CDR1 GEAIGNYY, CDR2 EKD. This CDR3 comprises 13 residues. Between the trimmed V and J ends, which lost 3 bases and 4 bases, there was a span of 8 bases. The CDR3 bases are TGTGCCTGTGACTCCTGGGGGACAGCACAACTCTTCTTT. Translating it yields CACDSWGTAQLFF.

By share of the sample, this clone is hyperexpanded. The chain links TRDV2 to TRDJ2; 12 positions agree with TRDD3. This CDR3 region has 18 residues. V was pared by 1 base and J by 0 bases, with 5 bases of the junction left unmatched. Germline V CDR1 and CDR2: GEAIGNYY, EKD. This chain's CDR3 is CACDTYWGIQALTAQLFF. The CDR3, as DNA: TGTGCCTGTGACACGTACTGGGGGATACAAGCTTTGACAGCACAACTCTTCTTT.

This clone has more than one count but fewer than ten. Being one base from a much bigger clone, this may be a read error. Different DNA sequences within this sample yield the same CDR3. The chain recombines TRDV2 with TRDJ1; TRDD3 agrees at 13 bases. The germline CDR1 and CDR2 sequences are GEAIGNYY and EKD. The CDR3 is 16 residues long. CDR3 sequence (DNA): TGTGCCTGTGACGTACTGGGGGATACGCACACAGATAAACTCATCTTT. It translates to CACDVLGDTHTDKLIF.

By sample share, this clone is large (0.1 to 1%). This may be a read error: a much more frequent sequence differs by one nucleotide. The sample has other DNA sequences that encode this CDR3 too. The V call is TRDV2, the J call TRDJ3; 7 positions match TRDD3. The CDR3 consists of 17 residues. The germline gives CDR1 GEAIGNYY, CDR2 EKD. The CDR3 region has the DNA TGTGCCTGTGACACCTGGGGGAGCTCCTGGGACACTCGACAGATGTTTTTC. As protein: CACDTWGSSWDTRQMFF.

Judged by abundance, this clone is large. This specimen includes other DNA sequences encoding the same CDR3. The V call is TRDV2, the J call TRDJ3, with a weak D call TRDD3 (6 bases). The CDR3 contains 19 residues. Per germline, CDR1 GEAIGNYY and CDR2 EKD. V gave up 5 bases and J gave up 0 bases, with 19 bases separating them. This CDR3 reads CACAGLGPAGSWDTRQMFF. CDR3 DNA sequence: TGTGCCTGTGCCGGACTGGGCCCCGCCGGCTCCTGGGACACCCGACAGATGTTTTTC.

This sequence joins TRDV2 and TRDJ3; 11 bases are shared with TRDD3. Germline V gene lookup returns CDR1 GEAIGNYY and CDR2 EKD. The J segment lost 0 bases and the V segment lost 4 bases, leaving 1 base of the junction unmatched. The CDR3 is made up of 17 amino acids. The CDR3 sequence is CACDTGGYSWDTRQMFF. CDR3 sequence (DNA): TGTGCCTGTGATACTGGGGGATACTCCTGGGACACCCGACAGATGTTTTTC.

For this clone: Other DNA sequences within the sample encode an identical CDR3. The chain employs TRDV2 and TRDJ3, with no clear D. Trimming shortened V by 5 bases and J by 2 bases, and 6 bases separated the two germline ends. The CDR3 totals 14 residues. Germline V gives CDR1 GEAIGNYY, CDR2 EKD. The CDR3 coding sequence is TGTGCCTGTGCAAGGACCTGGGACACCCGACAGATGTTTTTC. Its protein is CACARTWDTRQMFF.

A word on this clone: The likely explanation is a read error, given a far larger clone one base away. V is TRDV2 and J is TRDJ2; 7 positions match TRDD3. The CDR3 loop spans 15 amino acids. With V trimmed by 3 bases and J by 6 bases, 9 bases remained unmatched. CDR1 is GEAIGNYY, CDR2 EKD, per germline. CDR3 sequence reads: CACDVLEDTPAQLFF. The CDR3 DNA sequence: TGTGCCTGTGACGTACTGGAGGATACGCCAGCACAACTCTTCTTT.

Regarding this clone: This likely came from a read error, as a far larger clone is one base away. The chain joins TRDV2 to TRDJ1, with D perhaps TRDD3 (7 bases). Deletions cut 3 bases from V and 4 bases from J, with 35 bases between. In germline, CDR1 is GEAIGNYY, CDR2 EKD. The CDR3 is 21 residues long. CDR3 DNA: TGTGCCTGTGACCCCGGATCTCCTACACTATCCCGTACTGGGGAGGGCGATAAACTCATCTTT. Protein sequence: CACDPGSPTLSRTGEGDKLIF.

Of note for this clone: A much more abundant neighbour one base away suggests this may be a read error. Other DNA variants within this sample encode the same CDR3. V usage is TRDV2 and J usage is TRDJ3; 10 bases are a match to TRDD3. Germline V lookup: CDR1 GEAIGNYY, CDR2 EKD. There are 20 residues in the CDR3. In nucleotides, the CDR3 is TGTGCCTGTGACACCGTACTGGGGGATTCAAGCTCCTGGGACACCAGACAGATGTTTTTC. Amino acids: CACDTVLGDSSSWDTRQMFF.

As regards this clone: A read error likely explains this, since a far larger clone differs by one base. The V call is TRDV2, the J call TRDJ3; D is possibly TRDD3 (5 bases). CDR1 and CDR2 (germline): GEAIGNYY, EKD. There are 20 residues in the CDR3. DNA of the CDR3: TGTGCCTGTGATACTAGTTCTATAGGGACGATCTCCTGGGACACCCAACAGATGTTTTTC. It specifies CACDTSSIGTISWDTQQMFF.

This clone has a handful of counts. This likely stems from a read error, as it lies one base from a far larger clone. At the DNA level, this CDR3 is encoded by other sequences in the same sample as well. This rearrangement joins TRDV2 to TRDJ3, with 9 bases identical to TRDD3. Looked up from germline, CDR1 is GEAIGNYY and CDR2 is EKD. This CDR3 has 16 amino acids. The chain's CDR3 is CACDWGSSWDTRQMFF. The CDR3 nucleotides read TGTGCTTGTGACTGGGGGAGCTCCTGGGACACCCGACAGATGTTTTTC.

Sample share makes this clone hyperexpanded. V and J are TRDV2 and TRDJ2, with 9 bases identical to TRDD3. Germline lookup yields CDR1 GEAIGNYY and CDR2 EKD. V was clipped by 2 bases and J by 0 bases; unmatched bases: 3. This CDR3 spans 16 amino acids. This CDR3 is CACDILGEALTAQLFF. The CDR3 DNA reads as TGTGCCTGTGACATACTGGGGGAAGCTTTGACAGCACAACTCTTCTTT.

Points on this clone: A much more abundant neighbour one base away suggests this may be a read error. This sample includes further DNA sequences coding for the same CDR3. The V gene is TRDV2, the J gene TRDJ1; possibly TRDD3 for D (7 bases). The CDR3 loop spans 21 amino acids. The germline CDR1 and CDR2 sequences are GEAIGNYY and EKD. With 0 bases removed from V and 5 bases from J, the gap between germline ends came to 33 bases. The CDR3 region is CACDTGSPTLSRTGEGDKLIF. The DNA of the CDR3 is TGTGCCTGTGACACCGGATCTCCTACACTATCCCGTACTGGGGAGGGAGATAAACTCATCTTT.

This clone has more than one count but fewer than ten. A single base separates this from a much larger clone, so it may be a read error. Distinct nucleotide sequences in the sample also encode this CDR3. The chain is built from TRDV2 and TRDJ3; 10 nucleotides line up with TRDD3. The CDR3 contains 18 residues. Germline loops: CDR1 GEAIGNYY, CDR2 EKD. The CDR3 loop is CACDTGGYSSWDTRQMFF. The CDR3 bases are TGTGCCTGTGACACTGGGGGATACAGCTCCTGGGACACTCGACAGATGTTTTTC.

This clone was counted only a few times. This clone may be a read error of a much larger clone one base away. Other DNA sequences of this sample code for an identical CDR3. The chain couples TRDV2 to TRDJ3; 10 bases map to TRDD3. This CDR3 has 20 residues. Germline CDR1 GEAIGNYY, CDR2 EKD. The CDR3 reads CACDTVLGDSSSWDTRQMFF. The CDR3 DNA reads TGTGCCTGTGACACCGTACTGGGGGATTCAAGCTCCTGGGACACTCGACAGATGTTTTTC.

This sequence joins TRDV2 and TRDJ2, with 9 bases identical to TRDD3. Germline V CDR1 and CDR2: GEAIGNYY, EKD. V lost 2 bases to trimming and J lost 12 bases; unmatched junction nucleotides: 12. The CDR3 has 15 residues. The DNA of the CDR3 is TGTGCCTGTGACAAGGTAGGGGATACGCATGCAGAACTCTTCTTT. Translated: CACDKVGDTHAELFF.

Remarks on this clone: A far larger clone lies a single base away; this is likely a read error. The genes are TRDV2 and TRDJ1; 8 positions agree with TRDD3. Germline V gene lookup returns CDR1 GEAIGNYY and CDR2 EKD. This CDR3 comprises 14 residues. The chain's CDR3 is CARDILGDTDKLIF. The CDR3, as DNA: TGTGCCCGTGACATACTGGGGGACACCGATAAACTCATCTTT.

This clone has only one observation. Since a much larger clone is just one base distant, this may be a read error. This CDR3 is also generated by other DNA sequences in the sample. This sequence joins TRDV2 and TRDJ3, with 13 bases identical to TRDD3. The CDR3 loop spans 20 amino acids. In germline, CDR1 is GEAIGNYY, CDR2 EKD. As DNA, the CDR3 is TGTGCCTGTGACCCGTACTGGGGGATACGAAGCTCCTGGGACACTCGACAGATGTTTTTC. As protein: CACDPYWGIRSSWDTRQMFF.

This clone counts as large. This chain connects TRDV2 to TRDJ3; 11 nucleotides align to TRDD3. This CDR3 has 20 residues. The junction had 9 bases not matched to a gene; V was cut back by 3 bases and J by 0 bases. Germline V lookup: CDR1 GEAIGNYY, CDR2 EKD. The CDR3 nucleotides are TGTGCCTGTGACCACCTACTGGGGGATAAAGGCTCCTGGGACACCCGACAGATGTTTTTC. As protein: CACDHLLGDKGSWDTRQMFF.

As concerns this clone: This may be a read error, as it is one base from a much larger clone. This sample includes further DNA sequences coding for the same CDR3. This chain joins TRDV2 and TRDJ1; TRDD3 matches at 11 bases. CDR1 and CDR2 (germline): GEAIGNYY, EKD. Trimming at V came to 5 bases and at J to 5 bases, leaving 6 bases not matched to a gene. The CDR3 sequence is 14 residues long. The CDR3 region is CACVPGGYSDKLIF. The CDR3 DNA is TGTGCCTGTGTTCCTGGGGGATACTCTGATAAACTCATCTTT.

About this clone itself: A read error is the likely source, as a far larger clone sits one nucleotide away. The rearrangement uses TRDV2 and TRDJ3; TRDD3 matches at 9 bases. CDR1 GEAIGNYY and CDR2 EKD come from the germline V gene. This CDR3 contains 22 residues. V was clipped by 6 bases and J by 4 bases; unmatched bases: 24. This CDR3 is CACNPLRMGGGYRRWDTRQMFF. CDR3 DNA: TGTGCCTGTAACCCACTTCGGATGGGGGGGGGATACAGGCGATGGGACACCCGACAGATGTTTTTC.